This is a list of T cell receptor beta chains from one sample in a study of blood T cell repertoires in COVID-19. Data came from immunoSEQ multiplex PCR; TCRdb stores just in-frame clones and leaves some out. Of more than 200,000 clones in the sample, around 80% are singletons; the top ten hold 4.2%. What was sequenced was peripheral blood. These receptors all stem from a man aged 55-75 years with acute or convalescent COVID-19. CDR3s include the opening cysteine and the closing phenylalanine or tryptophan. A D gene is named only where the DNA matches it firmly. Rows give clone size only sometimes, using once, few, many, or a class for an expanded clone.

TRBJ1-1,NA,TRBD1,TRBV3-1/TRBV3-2,TGTGCCAGCAGCCCAGGACAGGGGACCACTGAAGCTTTCTTT,CASSPGQGTTEAFF
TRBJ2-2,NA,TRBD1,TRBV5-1,TGCGCCAGCAGCTTACAGGGGGCGCAGGGCACCGGGGAGCTGTTTTTT,CASSLQGAQGTGELFF
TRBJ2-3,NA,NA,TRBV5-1,TGCGCCAGCAGCCCCCTCGGAGATACGCAGTATTTT,CASSPLGDTQYF
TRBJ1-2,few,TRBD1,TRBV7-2,TGTGCCAGCAGCTTGTTCGACAGGGGAAGGGGCTACACCTTC,CASSLFDRGRGYTF
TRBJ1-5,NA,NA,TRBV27,TGTGCCAGCAGCCCCGACGAGGATGTGCCCCAGCATTTT,CASSPDEDVPQHF
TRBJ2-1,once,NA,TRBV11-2,TGTGCCAGCAGCTTCGGTAGTAATGAGCAGTTCTTC,CASSFGSNEQFF
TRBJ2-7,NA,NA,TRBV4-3,TGCGCCAGCAGCCAAGCACTAGAGTACGAGCAGTACTTC,CASSQALEYEQYF
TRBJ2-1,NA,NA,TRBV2,TGTGCCAGCAGTGGGACAGTAGTCTCCTACAATGAGCAGTTCTTC,CASSGTVVSYNEQFF
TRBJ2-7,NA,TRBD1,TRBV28,TGTGCCAGCCGTGGGACAGGGGGCTCCTACGAGCAGTACTTC,CASRGTGGSYEQYF
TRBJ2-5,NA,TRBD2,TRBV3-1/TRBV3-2,TGTGCCAGCAGCCAAGATCGGCCGGGACTAGCGGGAGGAGGGTACCAAGAGACCCAGTACTTC,CASSQDRPGLAGGGYQETQYF
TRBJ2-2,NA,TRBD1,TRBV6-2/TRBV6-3,TGTGCCAGCAGCCCCGGACAGGGATGGCTAGGTAGTTACACCGGGGAGCTGTTTTTT,CASSPGQGWLGSYTGELFF
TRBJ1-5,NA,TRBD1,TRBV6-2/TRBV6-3,TGTGCCAGCAGCGTCAACAGGGGGCTGGGCAATCAGCCCCAGCATTTT,CASSVNRGLGNQPQHF
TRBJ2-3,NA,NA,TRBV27,TGTGCCAGCCGGTTCTGGACAGATAGCACAGATACGCAGTATTTT,CASRFWTDSTDTQYF
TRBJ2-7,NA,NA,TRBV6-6,TGTGCCAGCAGTTCAACAGGGACCCATTCCTACGAGCAGTACTTC,CASSSTGTHSYEQYF
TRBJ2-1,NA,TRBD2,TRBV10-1,TGCGCCAGCAGTGAGAGGACTAGCGCGAACAATGAGCAGTTCTTC,CASSERTSANNEQFF
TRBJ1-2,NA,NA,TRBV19,TGTGCCAGTAGTATAGTAGGAGGGGCGAACTATGGCTACACCTTC,CASSIVGGANYGYTF
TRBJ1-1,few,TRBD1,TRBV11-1,TGTGCCAGCAGCTCAGGGACAGGGATGACTGAAGCTTTCTTT,CASSSGTGMTEAFF
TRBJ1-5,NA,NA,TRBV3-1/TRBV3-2,TGTGCCAGCAGCCATTATCAGGGGTCCAAAATTTATAGCAATCAGCCCCAGCATTTT,CASSHYQGSKIYSNQPQHF
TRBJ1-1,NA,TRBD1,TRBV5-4,TGTGCCAGCAGCTCCGGGACAGGCAGTGAAGCTTTCTTT,CASSSGTGSEAFF
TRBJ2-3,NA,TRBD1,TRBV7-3,TGTGCCAGCAGCAAAGGGACAGCAGATACGCAGTATTTT,CASSKGTADTQYF
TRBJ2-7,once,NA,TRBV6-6,TGTGCCAGCCGAGATAGGGGATGGAGCTACGAGCAGTACTTC,CASRDRGWSYEQYF
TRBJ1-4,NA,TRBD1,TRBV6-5,TGTGCCAGCAGTTACTCGACAGGGGGAAAACTGTTTTTT,CASSYSTGGKLFF
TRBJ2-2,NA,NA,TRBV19,TGTGCCAGTAGGACCGGGACTCTGAACACCGGGGAGCTGTTTTTT,CASRTGTLNTGELFF
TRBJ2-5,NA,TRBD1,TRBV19,TGTGCCAGTGGCCGGGACAGGGGAGAGACCCAGTACTTC,CASGRDRGETQYF
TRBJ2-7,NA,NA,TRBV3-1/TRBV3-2,TGTGCCAGCAGCCAAGTGTCAACAAGCTCCTACGAGCAGTACTTC,CASSQVSTSSYEQYF
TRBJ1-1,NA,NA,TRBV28,TGTGCCAGCTATTGGGGGCCTCGGACTGAAGCTTTCTTT,CASYWGPRTEAFF
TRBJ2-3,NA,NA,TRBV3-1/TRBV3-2,TGTGCCAGCAGCCAATTACGAGCCGGGACTAGCACAGATACGCAGTATTTT,CASSQLRAGTSTDTQYF
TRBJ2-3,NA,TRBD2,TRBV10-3,TGTGCCATCAGAGGCCGGACTAGCGGGAGGACGGGCACAGATACGCAGTATTTT,CAIRGRTSGRTGTDTQYF
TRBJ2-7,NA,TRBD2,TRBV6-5,TGTGCCAGCACGTCTAGCGGCTCCTACGAGCAGTACTTC,CASTSSGSYEQYF
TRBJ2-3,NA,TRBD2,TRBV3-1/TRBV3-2,TGTGCCAGCAGCTACCTCGCCCCCACGAGCGGGGGGATTAATACGCAGTATTTT,CASSYLAPTSGGINTQYF
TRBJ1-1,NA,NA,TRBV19,TGTGCCAGTAGTATTTCAGGCTTGGGAGCTTTCTTT,CASSISGLGAFF
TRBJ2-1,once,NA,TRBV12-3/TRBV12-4,TGTGCCAGCAGTTCCCCTACGAAGCAGTTCTTC,CASSSPTKQFF